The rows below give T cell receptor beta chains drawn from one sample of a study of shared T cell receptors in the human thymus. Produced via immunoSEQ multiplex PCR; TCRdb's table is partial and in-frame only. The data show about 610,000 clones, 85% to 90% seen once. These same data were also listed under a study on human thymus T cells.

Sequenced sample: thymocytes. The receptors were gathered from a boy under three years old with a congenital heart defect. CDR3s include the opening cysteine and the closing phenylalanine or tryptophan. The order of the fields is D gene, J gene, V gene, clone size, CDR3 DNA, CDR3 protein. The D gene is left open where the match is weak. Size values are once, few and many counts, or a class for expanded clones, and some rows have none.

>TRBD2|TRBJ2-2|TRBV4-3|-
TGCGCCAGCACCCGTTCAGGACTAGCGGAGCCCGGCGGGGAGCTGTTTTTT
CASTRSGLAEPGGELFF
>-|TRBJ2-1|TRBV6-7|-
TGTGCCAGCAGTTTCCCATACAATGAGCAGTTCTTC
CASSFPYNEQFF
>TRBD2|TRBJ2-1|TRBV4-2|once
TGTGCCAGCAGCCAAGATAAGACTAGCGGGGTCAATGAGCAGTTCTTC
CASSQDKTSGVNEQFF
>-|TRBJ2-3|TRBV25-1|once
TGTGCCAGCAGTGGCAAGACTAGGGATACGCAGTATTTT
CASSGKTRDTQYF
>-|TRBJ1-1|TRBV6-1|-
TGTGCCAGCAGTGAAGGTCCCCGTGTGAGTGAAGCTTTCTTT
CASSEGPRVSEAFF
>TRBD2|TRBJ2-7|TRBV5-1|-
TGCGCCAGCAGCTTGGGTAGCGGGAGGTCCTACGAGCAGTACTTC
CASSLGSGRSYEQYF
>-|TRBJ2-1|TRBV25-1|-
TGTGCCAGCAGTGAACCCCCGGGACTCAACAATGAGCAGTTCTTC
CASSEPPGLNNEQFF
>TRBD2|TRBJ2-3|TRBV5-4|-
TGTGCCAGCAGCTCCGGACTAGCGGGAGGGCCTGATACGCAGTATTTT
CASSSGLAGGPDTQYF
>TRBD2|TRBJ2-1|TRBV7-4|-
TGTGCCAGCAGCCGCCGGACTAGCGGGAGCCGGAATGAGCAGTTCTTC
CASSRRTSGSRNEQFF
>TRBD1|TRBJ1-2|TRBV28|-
TGTGCCAGCAGTCCTCCCGGACAGGCTAACTATGGCTACACCTTC
CASSPPGQANYGYTF
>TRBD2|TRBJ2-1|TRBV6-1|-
TGTGCCACCCCGGGACTAGCGGGAGTTAGAGAGCAGTTCTTC
CATPGLAGVREQFF
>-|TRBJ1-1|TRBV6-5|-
TGTGCCAGCAGTTACGAGGGTGCCCGCATGAACACTGAAGCTTTCTTT
CASSYEGARMNTEAFF